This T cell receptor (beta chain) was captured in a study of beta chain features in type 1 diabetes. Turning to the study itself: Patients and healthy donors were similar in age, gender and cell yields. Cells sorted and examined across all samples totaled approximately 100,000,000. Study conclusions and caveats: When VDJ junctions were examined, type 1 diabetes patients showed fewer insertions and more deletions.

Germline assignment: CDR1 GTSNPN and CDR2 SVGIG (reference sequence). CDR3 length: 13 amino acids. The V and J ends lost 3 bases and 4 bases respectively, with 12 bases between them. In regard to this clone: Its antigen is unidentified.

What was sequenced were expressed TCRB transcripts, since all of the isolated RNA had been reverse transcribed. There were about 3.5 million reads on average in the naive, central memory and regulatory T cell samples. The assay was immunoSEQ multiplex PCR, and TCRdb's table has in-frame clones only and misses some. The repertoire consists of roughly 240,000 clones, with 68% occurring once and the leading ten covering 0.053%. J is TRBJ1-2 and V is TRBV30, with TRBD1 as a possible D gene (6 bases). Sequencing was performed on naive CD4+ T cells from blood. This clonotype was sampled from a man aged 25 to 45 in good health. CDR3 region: CAWRQQGGYGYTF. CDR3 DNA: TGTGCCTGGAGGCAACAGGGCGGCTATGGCTACACCTTC.